One and the same sample provided the 29 T cell receptor beta chains below, sequenced in a study of T-cell reconstitution after alpha-beta-depleted transplantation in children. The authors prepared the TCRbeta library with unique molecular identifiers. TCRdb re-derived calls from the PCR reads in MiXCR, one entry per CDR3 protein. The sample holds roughly 240,000 distinct CDR3 sequences; around 7.8% are singletons and the top ten take roughly 5.8%. The sample was PBMCs, mostly from graft donor cells, taken 180 days after TCRalphabeta/CD19-depleted stem cell transplant. All receptors come from a male patient aged 10 to 17 who had a stem cell transplant for acute lymphoblastic leukemia, so the T cells may come from the graft donor.

This clonotype was seen many times. The chain couples TRBV14 to TRBJ2-3; TRBD2 might be the D (6 bases). The V gene lost 1 base and the J gene lost 8 bases, with 10 bases spanning the gap. The CDR3 has 13 residues. Per the germline V gene, CDR1 is SGHDN and CDR2 is FVKESK. The CDR3 DNA reads TGTGCCAGCAGCCAAGTGGGGGGAACTACGCAGTATTTT. As protein: CASSQVGGTTQYF.

This clonotype was picked up many times. The rearrangement joins TRBV28 to TRBJ1-5, with D possibly matching TRBD1 (5 bases). The germline V and J ends were trimmed by 5 bases and 9 bases, with 8 bases remaining between them. This CDR3 region has 11 residues. Germline-derived CDR1 and CDR2 are MDHEN and SYDVKM. CDR3 protein: CASSGGGPQHF. The CDR3 nucleotides are TGTGCCAGCAGTGGGGGGGGGCCCCAGCATTTT.

CDR3: CASSPLPRDGTEAFF. CDR3 nucleotides: TGTGCCAGTAGTCCCCTCCCCAGGGATGGAACTGAAGCTTTCTTT. The chain employs TRBV19 and TRBJ1-1; TRBD1 is a possible D gene (5 bases). This CDR3 spans 15 amino acids. The germline V gene has CDR1 LNHDA and CDR2 SQIVND (reference sequence). Trimming pared 5 bases from V and 5 bases from J, leaving 18 bases between. The entire variable domain, with the rest obtained from reference TRBV19 and TRBJ1-1, is as follows: DGGITQSPKYLFRKEGQNVTLSCEQNLNHDAMYWYRQDPGQGLRLIYYSQIVNDFQKGDIAEGYSVSREKKESFPLTVTSAQKNPTAFYLCASSPLPRDGTEAFFGQGTRLTVV.

This clonotype was recorded many times. V usage is TRBV29-1 and J usage is TRBJ2-3; no clear D gene. V lost 2 bases, J lost 3 bases, and 18 bases lay in between. Germline values: CDR1 SQVTM, CDR2 ANQGSEA. The CDR3 spans 16 residues. Here the CDR3 reads CSVERVRRGSTDTQYF. The CDR3, as DNA: TGCAGCGTTGAAAGGGTAAGGAGAGGAAGTACAGATACGCAGTATTTT.

This clonotype was recorded at least ten times. The chain combines TRBV5-5 with TRBJ2-3; D gene unclear. Germline V gives CDR1 SGHKS, CDR2 YYEKEE (reference sequence). The CDR3 covers 15 residues. The V end lost 3 bases, the J end lost 0 bases, and 11 bases lay between the germline ends. The CDR3 is CASSSGPSSTDTQYF. Written as DNA, the CDR3 is TGTGCCAGCAGCTCCGGGCCATCTAGCACAGATACGCAGTATTTT.

This clonotype was observed at least ten times. The V and J genes are TRBV11-1 and TRBJ2-7, with TRBD1 matching 7 bases. The V segment lost 1 base and the J segment 3 bases; nucleotides outside the gene matches: 6. Germline V CDR1 and CDR2: SGHAT, FQDESV (reference sequence). This CDR3 spans 15 amino acids. In DNA, the CDR3 is TGTGCCAGCAGCTTAGAGACAGGGCCCCGCTACGAGCAGTACTTC. Translation: CASSLETGPRYEQYF.

This clonotype was counted between two and nine times. The gene calls are TRBV20-1 and TRBJ1-4; weak D call: TRBD1 (5 bases). Germline V gene data show CDR1 as DFQATT and CDR2 as SNEGSKA (reference sequence). This CDR3 spans 15 amino acids. V was trimmed by 3 bases and J by 7 bases, leaving 18 bases between them. CDR3 sequence (DNA): TGCAGTGCTAGGGATCTCTACTCGGGGGGTGAAAAACTGTTTTTT. Its translation: CSARDLYSGGEKLFF.

This clonotype was counted ten times or more. This chain joins TRBV29-1 and TRBJ2-3; 7 bases agree with TRBD2. CDR1 SQVTM and CDR2 ANQGSEA come from the germline V gene. The ends lost 4 bases at V and 5 bases at J; junction bases unmatched: 6. The CDR3 is made up of 13 amino acids. The CDR3 loop is CSVVWSGKDTQYF. CDR3 DNA sequence: TGCAGCGTTGTGTGGAGCGGGAAAGATACGCAGTATTTT.

There are many counts of this clonotype. The rearrangement joins TRBV12-3 or TRBV12-4 to TRBJ2-2, with 7 bases fitting TRBD2. The CDR3 spans 15 residues. The trim removed 3 bases at V and 4 bases at J, leaving 5 bases unmatched. The CDR3 protein is CASSFPRESTGELFF. CDR3 bases: TGTGCCAGCAGTTTCCCGCGGGAGTCCACCGGGGAGCTGTTTTTT.

In this sample, this clonotype turned up many times. CDR3 loop: CAIRPPNYEANGYTF. The CDR3 nucleotides are TGTGCCATCAGGCCTCCCAATTACGAGGCAAATGGCTACACCTTC. The V and J genes are TRBV10-3 and TRBJ1-2, with D uncertain. The CDR3 is 15 amino acids. V gave up 6 bases and J gave up 6 bases, with 20 bases separating them. CDR1 and CDR2 from the germline V gene are ENHRY and SYGVKD.

This clonotype came up a few times. The chain is built from TRBV20-1 and TRBJ2-1; 8 nucleotides line up with TRBD2. The CDR3 covers 15 residues. The junction had 7 bases not matched to a gene; V was cut back by 3 bases and J by 3 bases. Germline CDR1 and CDR2: DFQATT and SNEGSKA (reference sequence). DNA for the CDR3: TGCAGTGCTAGTCGTTTTAGCGGGGTCTACAATGAGCAGTTCTTC. As protein: CSASRFSGVYNEQFF.

As concerns this clonotype: This may be a read error: a much more frequent sequence differs by one nucleotide. The rearrangement links TRBV7-2 to TRBJ2-2, with TRBD1 matching 9 bases. From germline, CDR1 is SGHTA and CDR2 FQGNSA. The CDR3 sequence is 17 residues long. The CDR3 nucleotides are TGTGCCAGCAGCTCCACCTCAGGGACAGGGCGAACCGGGGAGCAGTTTTTT. Protein: CASSSTSGTGRTGEQFF.

The V gene is TRBV6-1, the J gene TRBJ2-1; TRBD2 aligns across 16 bases. V trimming: 6 bases; J trimming: 8 bases; junction bases outside the gene matches: 4. This CDR3 spans 15 amino acids. Germline values: CDR1 MNHNS, CDR2 SASEGT. Here the CDR3 DNA reads TGTGCCAGCAGAGAGGGGACTAGCGGGAGGGATGAGCAGTTCTTC. It translates to CASREGTSGRDEQFF.

Ten or more counts support this clonotype. This chain joins TRBV2 and TRBJ2-2, with D possibly TRBD1 on 6 matching bases. The CDR3 loop spans 13 amino acids. Germline V gene data show CDR1 as SNHLY and CDR2 as FYNNEI. Trimming removed 9 bases from V and 4 bases from J, with 12 bases in between. In nucleotides, the CDR3 is TGTGCCAGGAACAGGGACCCCACCGGGGAGCTGTTTTTT. This encodes CARNRDPTGELFF.

In its sample, this clonotype was seen many times. The DNA for the CDR3 is TGCAGTGCCCCCCGGACTAGTGGTTACTATGAGCAGTTCTTC. It is translated as CSAPRTSGYYEQFF. The chain uses TRBV20-1 and TRBJ2-1, with 7 bases identical to TRBD2. This CDR3 has 14 amino acids. Germline CDR1 reads DFQATT; CDR2 reads SNEGSKA (reference sequence). The V and J ends lost 6 bases and 8 bases, in that order; junction bases with no gene match: 13.

At least ten counts were recorded for this clonotype. The junction differs from germline at one of its ends, possibly a read error. In DNA, the CDR3 is TGTGCCAGCAGCTTAGCGGGGGGTTTAACCTACAATGAGCAGTTCTTC. Protein product: CASSLAGGLTYNEQFF. The chain combines TRBV12-3 or TRBV12-4 with TRBJ2-1; 10 nucleotides line up with TRBD2. The CDR3 covers 16 residues.

This clonotype was detected ten times or more. This CDR3 is CASSQDLWETQYF. DNA of the CDR3: TGTGCCAGCAGCCAAGATCTTTGGGAGACCCAGTACTTC. This rearrangement joins TRBV14 to TRBJ2-5; no clear D gene. CDR3 length: 13 residues. From germline, CDR1 is SGHDN and CDR2 FVKESK. Trimming shortened V by 0 bases and J by 5 bases, and 7 bases separated the two germline ends.

In this sample, this clonotype turned up many times. V is TRBV12-3 or TRBV12-4 and J is TRBJ2-7; D gene unclear. Trimming cost V 5 bases and J 0 bases, with 11 bases left between them. CDR3 size: 14 residues. The CDR3 spells CASSHPGLSYEQYF. As DNA, the CDR3 is TGTGCCAGCAGTCATCCGGGTCTCTCCTACGAGCAGTACTTC.

This clonotype was observed many times. This chain uses TRBV12-5 with TRBJ1-2, with D uncertain. CDR1 is LGHNT, CDR2 FRNRAP, per germline. Trimming pared 0 bases from V and 4 bases from J, leaving 15 bases between. The CDR3 has 16 amino acids. CDR3 sequence reads: CASGLVLHNRLYGYTF. CDR3 DNA sequence: TGTGCTAGTGGTTTGGTACTTCACAACAGACTCTATGGCTACACCTTC.

This clonotype was observed many times. The genes are TRBV7-2 and TRBJ2-7, with a tentative D call TRBD2 (5 bases). Looked up from germline, CDR1 is SGHTA and CDR2 is FQGNSA. V gave up 1 base and J gave up 3 bases, with 10 bases separating them. This CDR3 has 14 amino acids. The CDR3 here is CASSLGDYDYEQYF. CDR3 DNA: TGTGCCAGCAGCTTAGGAGACTATGACTACGAGCAGTACTTC.

There are a few counts of this clonotype. The V call is TRBV4-3, the J call TRBJ1-1, with D possibly TRBD1 on 6 matching bases. Germline-derived CDR1 and CDR2 are LGHNA and YSLEER. CDR3 length equals 13 residues. The germline V and J ends were trimmed by 8 bases and 5 bases, with 15 bases remaining between them. Written as DNA, the CDR3 is TGCGCCAGCCAGGGAGGGGGAAGGACTGAAGCTTTCTTT. Protein sequence: CASQGGGRTEAFF.

This clonotype was observed at least ten times. V is TRBV5-1 and J is TRBJ2-5; TRBD2 might be the D (6 bases). Germline assignment: CDR1 SGHRS and CDR2 YFSETQ. The CDR3 is 14 amino acids. V was cut by 2 bases and J by 3 bases, with 11 bases left in between. Here the CDR3 DNA reads TGCGCCAGCAGCTTTACCCCGGGAGAAGAGACCCAGTACTTC. This sequence encodes CASSFTPGEETQYF.

The rearrangement links TRBV4-2 to TRBJ2-1; 9 nucleotides align to TRBD2. Looked up from germline, CDR1 is LGHNA and CDR2 is YNFKEQ. The V and J ends lost 5 bases and 4 bases, in that order; junction bases with no gene match: 12. The CDR3 sequence is 17 residues long. CDR3: CASSRLLAGGPYNEQFF. The CDR3 DNA reads as TGTGCCAGCAGCAGACTATTGGCGGGAGGGCCGTACAATGAGCAGTTCTTC.

This clonotype was observed many times. The CDR3 DNA follows: TGCAGCGTTGAAGGCCTAGCGGGAGGTTCCTACGAGCAGTACTTC. Translated: CSVEGLAGGSYEQYF. The V gene is TRBV29-1, the J gene TRBJ2-7; TRBD2 aligns across 11 bases. The CDR3 length is 15 residues. CDR1 and CDR2 from the germline V gene are SQVTM and ANQGSEA. With V trimmed by 1 base and J by 1 base, 3 bases remained unmatched.

This clonotype was recorded many times. The chain employs TRBV2 and TRBJ2-1; D possibly corresponds to TRBD1 (6 bases). The germline V and J ends were trimmed by 6 bases and 4 bases, with 16 bases remaining between them. This CDR3 has 15 amino acids. CDR1 is SNHLY and CDR2 is FYNNEI in the germline V gene. CDR3 sequence: CASRAGAWLYNEQFF. The CDR3 region has the DNA TGTGCCAGCAGAGCAGGGGCCTGGTTATACAATGAGCAGTTCTTC.

The rearrangement joins TRBV20-1 to TRBJ2-7; a possible D gene is TRBD1 (6 bases). Germline V gives CDR1 DFQATT, CDR2 SNEGSKA (reference sequence). The CDR3 has 16 amino acids. Trimming shortened V by 0 bases and J by 0 bases, and 15 bases separated the two germline ends. CDR3 amino acids: CSARDSTGRSSYEQYF. The DNA of the CDR3 is TGCAGTGCTAGAGATTCCACAGGGAGAAGCTCCTACGAGCAGTACTTC.

The chain carries TRBV5-4 and TRBJ2-7, with 7 bases identical to TRBD2. V lost 0 bases, J lost 1 base, and 13 bases stayed unmatched. The CDR3 consists of 18 residues. Germline CDR1 SGHNT, CDR2 YYREEE (reference sequence). CDR3 protein: CASSLAPAFSGLSYEQYF. As DNA, the CDR3 is TGTGCCAGCAGCTTGGCCCCCGCCTTTAGCGGGCTATCCTACGAGCAGTACTTC. Using reference TRBV5-4 and TRBJ2-7 for the parts outside the CDR3, the full variable domain is ETGVTQSPTHLIKTRGQQVTLRCSSQSGHNTVSWYQQALGQGPQFIFQYYREEENGRGNFPPRFSGLQFPNYSSELNVNALELDDSALYLCASSLAPAFSGLSYEQYFGPGTRLTVT.

This clonotype was seen many times. V is TRBV9 and J is TRBJ1-1; D possibly corresponds to TRBD1 (5 bases). From germline, CDR1 is SGDLS and CDR2 YYNGEE. The CDR3 spans 14 residues. Trimming left V 3 bases short and J 4 bases short, with 13 bases between. The CDR3 bases are TGTGCCAGCAGCGGCGGAGGGACGTCCACTGAAGCTTTCTTT. It translates to CASSGGGTSTEAFF.

This clonotype was counted at least ten times. Mismatch with germline at one junction end may stem from a read error. The gene calls are TRBV18 and TRBJ2-3, with 7 bases identical to TRBD1. This CDR3 comprises 15 residues. Germline assignment: CDR1 KGHSH and CDR2 LQKENI. The CDR3 protein is CASSPLKFGQAVWHF. The DNA of the CDR3 is TGTGCCAGCTCACCACTTAAGTTCGGACAGGCTGTTTGGCATTTT.